The sample holds one count of the clone carrying this T cell receptor beta chain. Germline CDR1 is SGHRS and CDR2 is YFSETQ. V lost 0 bases, J lost 6 bases, and 9 bases lay in between. The CDR3 contains 13 residues. This specimen comes from a study of PD-1 blockade in mismatch repair-deficient tumors. The data were produced by immunoSEQ multiplex PCR, yet TCRdb's version contains in-frame clones alone and is incomplete. This table has some 84,000 clones, around 85% appearing once. The chain couples TRBV5-1 to TRBJ1-2; the D gene is possibly TRBD1 (6 bases). The clonotype was recovered from an adult with mismatch repair-deficient cancer. The sample was peripheral blood, taken 12 weeks after starting pembrolizumab. CDR3 in DNA: TGCGCCAGCAGCTTGGGGGCAGGGGATGGCTACACCTTC. It codes for CASSLGAGDGYTF. The full variable domain, rest sourced from reference TRBV5-1 and TRBJ1-2, is KAGVTQTPRYLIKTRGQQVTLSCSPISGHRSVSWYQQTPGQGLQFLFEYFSETQRNKGNFPGRFSGRQFSNSRSEMNVSTLELGDSALYLCASSLGAGDGYTFGSGTRLTVV.